The 17 T cell receptor beta chains below all came from one sample that was sequenced in a study of beta chain features in type 1 diabetes. Study findings and constraints: In every one of the four CD4+ subsets, TCRB CDR3s were moderately but significantly shorter in Type 1 diabetes patients.

These TCRs are of unknown antigen specificity. Every isolated RNA sample was fully reverse transcribed, so sequencing captured expressed TCRB transcripts. The method was immunoSEQ multiplex PCR; TCRdb's version includes in-frame clones alone and lacks a portion of them. The table records about 120,000 clones, about a sixth of them present only once. Sample: central memory CD4+ T cells from blood. Receptor source: a man aged 25 to 40 with type 1 diabetes.

The table lists this clone with many counts. The J gene is TRBJ2-7, the V gene TRBV6-1, with a tentative D call TRBD1 (5 bases). V gave up 5 bases and J gave up 0 bases, with 5 bases separating them. Germline CDR1 reads MNHNS; CDR2 reads SASEGT. The CDR3 runs 12 residues. The CDR3 bases are TGTGCCAGCAGTCAGGGCTCCTACGAGCAGTACTTC. It translates to CASSQGSYEQYF.

This clone was counted only a few times. The gene calls are TRBV30 and TRBJ2-7; D gene ambiguous. The V gene's germline CDR1 is GTSNPN and CDR2 SVGIG (reference sequence). This CDR3 region has 14 residues. The V end was cut by 5 bases, the J end by 6 bases, with 20 bases between. The CDR3 bases are TGTGCCTGGTCCAGTCGCAGTCCTCCCTCCGAGCAGTACTTC. This gives the protein CAWSSRSPPSEQYF.

This clone was counted between two and nine times. The V gene is TRBV9, the J gene TRBJ2-5; 8 nucleotides align to TRBD2. CDR3 size: 18 residues. The V gene end was trimmed by 3 bases and the J gene end by 7 bases; junction bases not matched to a gene: 20. Germline CDR1 SGDLS, CDR2 YYNGEE. The CDR3 protein is CASSALTPGLEGKGTQYF. In nucleotides, the CDR3 is TGTGCCAGCAGCGCCCTAACCCCGGGACTAGAGGGGAAAGGGACCCAGTACTTC.

The CDR3 reads CASSDRGYTSTDTQYF. CDR3 DNA sequence: TGTGCCAGTAGCGACAGGGGTTACACTAGCACAGATACGCAGTATTTT. The J gene is TRBJ2-3, the V gene TRBV19, with 8 nucleotides matching TRBD1. The CDR3 consists of 16 residues. Losses at the gene ends were 6 bases for V and 0 bases for J; bases not matched to a gene: 8. From germline, CDR1 is LNHDA and CDR2 SQIVND (reference sequence).

The chain is built from TRBV29-1 and TRBJ2-1, with 8 bases identical to TRBD1. Germline V gene data show CDR1 as SQVTM and CDR2 as ANQGSEA. J lost 3 bases, V lost 3 bases, and 13 bases had no gene match. This CDR3 is built from 17 residues. The DNA for the CDR3 is TGCAGCGTTGATAGGGCTGGTGGACAGGGTTTCTACAATGAGCAGTTCTTC. Protein: CSVDRAGGQGFYNEQFF.

In its sample, this clone was seen a few times. This chain links TRBV29-1 with TRBJ1-1; 12 positions agree with TRBD1. Germline V CDR1 and CDR2: SQVTM, ANQGSEA. CDR3 size: 15 residues. The CDR3 region has the DNA TGCGGCTATGTTGGGACAGGGGGCGTGTGGACTGAAGCTTTCTTT. Translated: CGYVGTGGVWTEAFF.

This rearrangement joins TRBV7-2 to TRBJ2-4; TRBD2 is a possible D gene (5 bases). This CDR3 has 16 residues. CDR1 is SGHTA and CDR2 is FQGNSA in the germline V gene. V was trimmed by 4 bases and J by 1 base, leaving 14 bases between them. In DNA, the CDR3 is TGTGCCAGCAGCTCAGAGGGTTATAGGGCCAAAAACATTCAGTACTTC. Translation: CASSSEGYRAKNIQYF.

The chain links TRBV7-2 to TRBJ2-1; the match to TRBD2 covers 8 bases. Germline CDR1 is SGHTA and CDR2 is FQGNSA. The CDR3 has 13 amino acids. Losses at the gene ends were 6 bases for V and 15 bases for J; bases not matched to a gene: 13. CDR3 DNA: TGTGCCAGCAGTCAGTCGCCGGGACTAGTGCCGTTCTTC. Translated, it gives CASSQSPGLVPFF.

The chain recombines TRBV7-2 with TRBJ2-7; 7 bases line up with TRBD2. From germline, CDR1 is SGHTA and CDR2 FQGNSA. Trimming took 5 bases from V and 4 from J; bases not matched to a gene: 11. The CDR3 length is 15 residues. The CDR3 loop is CASSLEAGRIYEQYF. For the CDR3, the DNA is TGTGCCAGCAGCCTAGAAGCGGGACGGATATACGAGCAGTACTTC.

The genes are TRBV5-1 and TRBJ2-5, with no clear D. The CDR3 is made up of 14 amino acids. V shed 0 bases and J shed 1 base, with 7 bases lying between them. Germline CDR1 SGHRS, CDR2 YFSETQ. The CDR3 nucleotides read TGCGCCAGCAGCTTGGGGGCGGCCCAAGAGACCCAGTACTTC. It yields the protein CASSLGAAQETQYF.

The DNA of the CDR3 is TGTGCCAGCAGTTTAGTCGTTGGCTATGGCTACACCTTC. It yields the protein CASSLVVGYGYTF. The rearrangement links TRBV28 to TRBJ1-2; unclear D gene. The CDR3 runs 13 residues. V was clipped by 2 bases and J by 4 bases, with 8 bases between them. CDR1 and CDR2 (germline): MDHEN, SYDVKM.

This sequence joins TRBV29-1 and TRBJ1-1; D is uncertain. This CDR3 is 13 amino acids long. Germline loops: CDR1 SQVTM, CDR2 ANQGSEA. Deletions cut 7 bases from V and 1 base from J, with 13 bases between. In nucleotides, the CDR3 is TGCAGCGCCTCCCCCTACACGAACACTGAAGCTTTCTTT. Translating it yields CSASPYTNTEAFF.

This clone occurred a few times. This sequence joins TRBV27 and TRBJ2-3; the match to TRBD2 covers 7 bases. Germline V gives CDR1 MNHEY, CDR2 SMNVEV (reference sequence). The CDR3 contains 16 residues. J was trimmed by 2 bases and V by 10 bases; bases with no gene match: 15. Here the CDR3 reads CATPLTSPCPTDTQYF. DNA of the CDR3: TGTGCCACCCCTCTGACTAGCCCCTGTCCCACAGATACGCAGTATTTT.

The rearrangement uses TRBV4-1 and TRBJ2-2; D gene ambiguous. The CDR3 totals 14 residues. Per the germline V gene, CDR1 is MGHRA and CDR2 is YSYEKL. Trimming took off 5 bases at V and 2 bases at J, with 9 bases between the two ends. The CDR3 DNA reads TGCGCCAGCAGCGAGACAAGCAACACCGGGGAGCTGTTTTTT. This codes for CASSETSNTGELFF.

This clone was detected a few times. The chain carries TRBV5-6 and TRBJ1-6; D perhaps matches TRBD1 (5 bases). Trimming pared 0 bases from V and 9 bases from J, leaving 16 bases between. The CDR3 has 16 residues. CDR1 SGHDT and CDR2 YYEEEE come from the germline V gene. Written as DNA, the CDR3 is TGTGCCAGCAGCTTGGGTGTCAGGGTTGAGTCTTCACCCCTCCACTTT. It encodes CASSLGVRVESSPLHF. Looking up the rest from reference TRBV5-6 and TRBJ1-6 gives the full variable domain: DAGVTQSPTHLIKTRGQQVTLRCSPKSGHDTVSWYQQALGQGPQFIFQYYEEEERQRGNFPDRFSGHQFPNYSSELNVNALLLGDSALYLCASSLGVRVESSPLHFGNGTRLTVT.

This clone came up many times. V usage is TRBV5-4 and J usage is TRBJ2-3, with 10 bases lining up with TRBD2. The J segment lost 1 base and the V segment lost 5 bases, leaving 4 bases of the junction unmatched. Germline assignment: CDR1 SGHNT and CDR2 YYREEE (reference sequence). The CDR3 is made up of 15 amino acids. The CDR3 bases are TGTGCCAGCAGATCCGGGACTAGCGGCACAGATACGCAGTATTTT. This translates into CASRSGTSGTDTQYF. Filled out from reference TRBV5-4 and TRBJ2-3, the complete variable domain reads ETGVTQSPTHLIKTRGQQVTLRCSSQSGHNTVSWYQQALGQGPQFIFQYYREEENGRGNFPPRFSGLQFPNYSSELNVNALELDDSALYLCASRSGTSGTDTQYFGPGTRLTVL.

V is TRBV28 and J is TRBJ1-2; 9 nucleotides match TRBD1. The CDR3 is made up of 13 amino acids. V was pared by 6 bases and J by 1 base, with 0 bases of the junction left unmatched. Germline V gives CDR1 MDHEN, CDR2 SYDVKM. CDR3 amino acids: CASRTGGNYGYTF. For the CDR3, the DNA is TGTGCCAGCAGGACAGGGGGTAACTATGGCTACACCTTC.